These T cell receptor beta chains were read from a single sample in a study of T cell changes during pregnancy in multiple sclerosis. Method: immunoSEQ multiplex PCR; TCRdb's copy keeps in-frame clones and lacks some. The table lists approximately 83,000 clones, 85% to 95% of them singletons, with 3.5% to 4.5% in the top ten. This material consisted of peripheral blood, taken in the first trimester of pregnancy. The receptors stem from a female donor with multiple sclerosis, enrolled in a pregnancy study. CDR3s include the opening cysteine and the closing phenylalanine or tryptophan. D genes are given only for firm matches. Not all rows give a size; the values are once, few, many and, for expanded clones, a class.

>TRBD2|TRBJ2-7|-|TRBV6-1
CASTRASGYEQYF
TGTGCCAGCACCAGGGCTAGCGGGTACGAGCAGTACTTC
>TRBD1|TRBJ2-4|-|TRBV2
CASSDPGQGLAKNIQYF
TGTGCCAGCAGTGACCCGGGACAGGGGCTAGCCAAAAACATTCAGTACTTC
>-|TRBJ2-6|-|TRBV18
CASSPPGRSISGANVLTF
TGTGCCAGCTCACCACCGGGTCGGAGTATCTCTGGGGCCAACGTCCTGACTTTC
>-|TRBJ1-5|-|TRBV5-1
CASSFWPNQPQHF
TGCGCCAGCAGCTTCTGGCCAAATCAGCCCCAGCATTTT
>-|TRBJ1-1|-|TRBV7-2
CASSLIRNTEAFF
TGTGCCAGCAGCTTAATTAGAAACACTGAAGCTTTCTTT
>-|TRBJ2-1|-|TRBV6-5
CASSYKGAHNEQFF
TGTGCCAGCAGTTACAAAGGGGCACACAATGAGCAGTTCTTC
>TRBD2|TRBJ2-1|once|TRBV5-1
CASSLGLANYNEQFF
TGCGCCAGCAGCTTGGGACTAGCAAACTACAATGAGCAGTTCTTC
>TRBD1|TRBJ1-5|-|TRBV25-1
CASSESGQGYNQPQHF
TGTGCCAGCAGTGAATCAGGACAGGGGTACAATCAGCCCCAGCATTTT
>-|TRBJ2-5|-|TRBV4-1
CASSHQGRETQYF
TGCGCCAGCAGCCACCAGGGCCGAGAGACCCAGTACTTC
>TRBD2|TRBJ2-3|once|TRBV4-2
CASTLGTSGVTDTQYF
TGTGCCAGCACCTTGGGGACTAGCGGGGTTACAGATACGCAGTATTTT
>TRBD1|TRBJ1-6|-|TRBV14
CASSLQGAKNSPLHF
TGTGCCAGCAGCCTTCAGGGGGCTAAGAATTCACCCCTCCACTTT
>-|TRBJ2-5|-|TRBV30
CAWSNDEVHRYF
TGTGCCTGGAGTAATGATGAAGTTCACAGGTACTTC
>-|TRBJ2-1|-|TRBV5-1
CASSLVGGLEQFF
TGCGCCAGCAGCTTGGTTGGGGGACTGGAGCAGTTCTTC
>TRBD1|TRBJ2-3|once|TRBV5-1
CASSTGTGGTDTQYF
TGCGCCAGCAGCACAGGGACAGGTGGCACAGATACGCAGTATTTT
>-|TRBJ1-2|-|TRBV29-1
CSAIRANYGYTF
TGCAGCGCCATCAGGGCTAACTATGGCTACACCTTC
>-|TRBJ1-1|-|TRBV5-1
CASSPLLIRPPAGTEAFF
TGCGCCAGCAGCCCCCTCCTCATACGCCCCCCCGCGGGAACTGAAGCTTTCTTT
>-|TRBJ1-1|-|TRBV7-8
CASSFAGYVNTEAFF
TGTGCCAGCAGCTTCGCAGGGTATGTGAACACTGAAGCTTTCTTT
>-|TRBJ2-3|once|TRBV7-9
CASGEKIFTRDTDTQYF
TGTGCCAGCGGCGAGAAGATATTCACGAGGGACACAGATACGCAGTATTTT
>TRBD1|TRBJ2-3|-|TRBV6-1
CASTGTANTDTQYF
TGTGCCAGCACTGGGACAGCAAACACAGATACGCAGTATTTT
>-|TRBJ1-3|-|TRBV2
CASSEARGFGNTIYF
TGTGCCAGCAGTGAAGCACGGGGTTTTGGAAACACCATATATTTT
>-|TRBJ1-2|-|TRBV5-6
CASSLGQNYGYTF
TGTGCCAGCAGCTTGGGACAAAACTATGGCTACACCTTC
>-|TRBJ2-7|-|TRBV7-2
CASSLARIPYEQYF
TGTGCCAGCAGCTTAGCGCGGATTCCCTACGAGCAGTACTTC
>-|TRBJ2-2|once|TRBV19
CASSNKRELFF
TGTGCCAGTAGTAACAAGAGGGAGCTGTTTTTT
>-|TRBJ2-5|-|TRBV11-1
CASSPWAPQETQYF
TGTGCCAGCAGTCCCTGGGCCCCACAAGAGACCCAGTACTTC
>TRBD1|TRBJ2-1|-|TRBV7-9
CASSPTGQGSYNEQFF
TGTGCCAGCAGCCCGACCGGACAGGGGTCCTACAATGAGCAGTTCTTC
>-|TRBJ2-7|-|TRBV4-2
CASSRRATGEQYF
TGTGCCAGCAGCCGTCGGGCAACAGGTGAGCAGTACTTC
>-|TRBJ1-4|-|TRBV7-8
CASSLQGATNEKLFF
TGTGCCAGCAGCCTACAGGGAGCAACTAATGAAAAACTGTTTTTT
>-|TRBJ1-2|few|TRBV4-2
CASSQGVGTYGYTF
TGTGCCAGCAGCCAAGGGGTGGGGACTTATGGCTACACCTTC
>-|TRBJ2-3|-|TRBV9
CASSTGDTDTQYF
TGTGCCAGCTCGACAGGCGATACAGATACGCAGTATTTT
>TRBD1|TRBJ2-1|-|TRBV27
CASSYIGTGDWVSEQFF
TGTGCCAGCAGTTATATCGGGACAGGGGACTGGGTCAGTGAGCAGTTCTTC
>-|TRBJ2-5|-|TRBV7-8
CASSVGDRQETQYF
TGTGCCAGCAGCGTGGGCGACAGACAAGAGACCCAGTACTTC
>TRBD2|TRBJ2-7|once|TRBV29-1
CSAGLAAYEQYF
TGCAGCGCCGGACTAGCGGCCTACGAGCAGTACTTC
>-|TRBJ1-2|-|TRBV30
CAWSESDRPNYGYTF
TGTGCCTGGAGCGAGAGCGACCGACCTAACTATGGCTACACCTTC